This is a list of T cell receptor beta chains from one sample in a study of T-cell reconstitution after alpha-beta-depleted transplantation in children. In TCRdb, the PCR reads were re-called with MiXCR into one record per CDR3 protein. The table records a few hundred thousand distinct CDR3 sequences, more than 20% of them present only once. This material consisted of PBMCs, taken before TCRalphabeta/CD19-depleted stem cell transplant. Source of these receptors: a boy less than two years old with Wiskott-Aldrich syndrome, due to receive a stem cell transplant. Both conserved end residues are part of each CDR3. Each record gives: clone size, D gene, V gene, J gene, CDR3 DNA, CDR3 protein. The D gene is left open where the match is weak. Clone size is shown for a subset of rows, as once, few, many or a class of expanded clone.

>NA|NA|TRBV11-2|TRBJ2-5
TGTGCCAGCAGCGCAAGACGGACTTTGGAGACCCAGTACTTC
CASSARRTLETQYF
>few|TRBD2|TRBV5-1|TRBJ2-2
TGCGCCAGCAGCTTGCCGCGGGGAGGGTTGAACGGGGAGCTGTTTTTT
CASSLPRGGLNGELFF
>few|TRBD2|TRBV5-1|TRBJ2-2
TGCGCCAGCAGCGTCAGCGGGGTCGTCACCGGGGAGCTGTTTTTT
CASSVSGVVTGELFF
>few|NA|TRBV12-5|TRBJ2-3
TGTGCTAGTGGTTTCGGGGGCACAGATACGCAGTATTTT
CASGFGGTDTQYF
>NA|TRBD1|TRBV12-3/TRBV12-4|TRBJ2-5
TGTGCCAGCAGAAAACAGGGGGCGGCCCAAGAGACCCAGTACTTC
CASRKQGAAQETQYF
>NA|NA|TRBV20-1|TRBJ2-5
TGCAGTGCGCGCGGACGGAGCCTTCGGGAGACCCAGTACTTC
CSARGRSLRETQYF
>NA|NA|TRBV11-2|TRBJ2-7
TGTGCCAGCAGCTTAGATCCAGGTAGCTTCTACGAGCAGTACTTC
CASSLDPGSFYEQYF
>few|NA|TRBV2|TRBJ2-2
TGTGCCAGCAGTGATTATGGAGGACCAAACACCGGGGAGCTGTTTTTT
CASSDYGGPNTGELFF
>NA|NA|TRBV4-2|TRBJ1-2
TGTGCCAGCAGCCGGAACGGGGGGAACGGCTACACCTTC
CASSRNGGNGYTF
>few|NA|TRBV24-1|TRBJ2-6
TGTGCCACCAGTGAAACACGGGACCCCTCTGGGGCCAACGTCCTGACTTTC
CATSETRDPSGANVLTF
>few|NA|TRBV20-1|TRBJ2-1
TGCAGTGCTAGAGGGCCGGACCGAGCCTACAATGAGCAGTTCTTC
CSARGPDRAYNEQFF
>NA|NA|TRBV5-1|TRBJ2-2
TGCGCCAGCAGCCCCGCCGGGGCCGCGAACACCGGGGAGCTGTTTTTT
CASSPAGAANTGELFF
>NA|NA|TRBV5-1|TRBJ2-7
TGCGCCAGCAGCTCGGCGAGAACTGAGCAGTACTTC
CASSSARTEQYF
>NA|NA|TRBV27|TRBJ2-3
TGTGCCAGCCCGTGGGGCTGCACAGATACGCAGTATTTT
CASPWGCTDTQYF
>many|NA|TRBV5-1|TRBJ2-1
TGCGCCAGCAGCTTGGCTGGGGGAGTCAACTACAATGAGCAGTTCTTC
CASSLAGGVNYNEQFF
>NA|NA|TRBV20-1|TRBJ2-3
TGCAGTGCTAGACAAGCCGGAGATACGCAGTATTTT
CSARQAGDTQYF
>NA|TRBD2|TRBV12-3/TRBV12-4|TRBJ2-5
TGTGCCAGCAGCCCTAGCAGCGGGAGAGGCAAGACCCAGTACTTC
CASSPSSGRGKTQYF
>NA|NA|TRBV4-2|TRBJ1-3
TGTGCCAGCAGCCAATGGAAACGCTCTGGAAACACCATATATTTT
CASSQWKRSGNTIYF
>NA|TRBD2|TRBV6-1|TRBJ2-1
TGTGCCAGCAGTGAAATAGAGGGACTAGCGTTTCATGAGCAGTTCTTC
CASSEIEGLAFHEQFF
>NA|TRBD1|TRBV4-1|TRBJ2-6
TGCGCCAGCAGCCAATGGACAGGGGGCTCTGGGGCCAACGTCCTGACTTTC
CASSQWTGGSGANVLTF
>few|NA|TRBV7-2|TRBJ1-4
TGTGCCAGCAGTCTGGCTACAACTAATGAAAAACTGTTTTTT
CASSLATTNEKLFF
>few|NA|TRBV20-1|TRBJ2-7
TGCAGTGCTGAGCCATCCACGAACTACGAGCAGTACTTC
CSAEPSTNYEQYF
>NA|NA|TRBV5-5|TRBJ2-7
TGTGCCAGCAACCACGGCGCCTACGAGCAGTACTTC
CASNHGAYEQYF
>NA|NA|TRBV6-1|TRBJ1-5
TGTGCCAGCAGTGTGGCGCGGGAGCAGCCCCAGCATTTT
CASSVAREQPQHF
>NA|TRBD2|TRBV11-2|TRBJ2-1
TGTGCCAGCAGCCCGTGGGTAGCGGGAGTTTCTGAGCAGTTCTTC
CASSPWVAGVSEQFF
>NA|TRBD2|TRBV6-1|TRBJ2-3
TGTGCCAGCAGTACACTAGCGGGAGGGCCGGGAGATACGCAGTATTTT
CASSTLAGGPGDTQYF